This T cell receptor (beta chain) was identified in a study of regulatory T cells in long-lasting Graves disease. Building the TCR beta libraries relied on iRepertoire HTBI primers, and CDR3 regions underwent Arm-PCR. TCRdb passed the multiplex PCR reads through MiXCR, listing each CDR3 protein once. Among fewer than 350,000 distinct CDR3 sequences listed, 18% were seen once. Time point here: newly diagnosed GD, antithyroid drugs for less than 3 months. Following extraction of RNA from PBMCs, that RNA was used to make the TCR library. In the case of this clonotype: A much larger clone differs by one base, so this may be a read error.

CDR1 and CDR2 from the germline V gene are MDHEN and SYDVKM. The CDR3 has 15 amino acids. This TCR was sampled from a female donor with Graves disease. J is TRBJ1-1 and V is TRBV28; D may be TRBD1 (5 bases). The sample was peripheral blood mononuclear cells (PBMCs), taken at new diagnosis, from a patient treated with antithyroid drugs. CDR3 sequence (DNA): TGTGCCAGCAGCCCTGGGACTGCAATGAACGCTGAAGCTTTCTTT. Protein sequence: CASSPGTAMNAEAFF.